This TCR beta chain was sequenced in a study of OX40 agonist ivuxolimab in advanced cancers. Looking at the study overall: As their treatment, patients were administered ivuxolimab, an agonistic anti-OX40 (CD134) antibody. Age averaged about 62 years (range roughly 20 to 90), and roughly 80% were male.

On this clone: Its antigen is not known.

The study's findings and limits: At doses 0.1 to 3.0 mg/kg, CD4+ and CD8+ clones expanded.

The table came from immunoSEQ multiplex PCR; TCRdb's copy has only in-frame clones and leaves some out. The table includes over 7,500 clones, about three quarters detected once. Germline CDR1 is LNHDA and CDR2 is SQIVND (reference sequence). J gave up 6 bases and V 3 bases, and 5 bases lay outside the gene matches. The CDR3 extends over 15 amino acids. The chain recombines TRBV19 with TRBJ2-1, with TRBD2 matching over 10 bases. This TCR derives from an adult with an advanced solid tumor such as melanoma, head and neck, liver or kidney cancer. The sequencing here drew on CD4+ or CD8+ T cells sorted from blood, taken in a trial of the OX40 agonist ivuxolimab. This CDR3 is CASSIVSGRLNEQFF. The CDR3 coding sequence is TGTGCCAGTAGTATTGTTAGCGGGAGGCTCAATGAGCAGTTCTTC.